Shown below are 31 T cell receptor beta chains from a single sample sequenced in a study of cytomegalovirus exposure and HLA in healthy donors. PCR was performed using 60 Vbeta and 13 Jbeta primers. The protocol was immunoSEQ multiplex PCR, while the TCRdb copy is restricted to in-frame clones and leaves out a portion. The top ten hold about 4% of the sample, which has 150,000 to 180,000 clones, around three quarters seen once. Sequencing used PBMCs. The receptors here all came from a woman aged 40-49 years in good health and CMV-seronegative.

The chain employs TRBV6-1 and TRBJ1-6; 8 nucleotides align to TRBD1. V shed 3 bases and J 8 bases; nucleotides not matched to a gene: 3. The V gene's germline CDR1 is MNHNS and CDR2 SASEGT. This CDR3 comprises 14 residues. The CDR3 DNA is TGTGCCAGCAGTGAGGACAGGGCTCATTCACCCCTCCACTTT. This codes for CASSEDRAHSPLHF.

This clone was found once. The chain joins TRBV6-6 to TRBJ1-5, with a possible D match to TRBD1 (5 bases). CDR1 and CDR2 from the germline V gene are MNHNY and SVGAGI (reference sequence). This CDR3 region has 15 residues. V lost 10 bases, J lost 3 bases, and 19 bases lay in between. This chain's CDR3 is CATSKDNIPNQPQHF. For the CDR3, the DNA is TGTGCCACCTCCAAGGACAACATCCCCAATCAGCCCCAGCATTTT.

Written as DNA, the CDR3 is TGTGCCGGACGGGTCCTTGAGGGCACTGAAGCTTTCTTT. Residues: CAGRVLEGTEAFF. The chain carries TRBV6-1 and TRBJ1-1; D gene uncertain. Germline values: CDR1 MNHNS, CDR2 SASEGT. V lost 11 bases and J lost 4, with 17 bases in between. The CDR3 covers 13 residues.

This chain joins TRBV4-1 and TRBJ2-1; 9 bases align to TRBD1. J gave up 12 bases and V 1 base, and 10 bases lay outside the gene matches. The germline CDR1 and CDR2 sequences are MGHRA and YSYEKL. The CDR3 loop spans 15 amino acids. The CDR3 spells CASSQVGGTGKRQFF. The CDR3, as DNA: TGCGCCAGCAGCCAAGTTGGGGGGACAGGGAAACGGCAGTTCTTC.

This chain uses TRBV7-9 with TRBJ1-4; possibly TRBD1 for D (6 bases). The CDR3 length is 14 residues. Trimming cost V 1 base and J 8 bases, with 11 bases left between them. Germline assignment: CDR1 SEHNR and CDR2 FQNEAQ (reference sequence). CDR3: CASSLDRAGEKLFF. In DNA, the CDR3 is TGTGCCAGCAGCTTAGACAGGGCTGGGGAAAAACTGTTTTTT.

This chain connects TRBV7-9 to TRBJ2-1, with D unclear. The CDR3 covers 14 residues. V gave up 7 bases and J gave up 5 bases, with 15 bases separating them. The germline V gene encodes CDR1 SEHNR and CDR2 FQNEAQ (reference sequence). CDR3 DNA: TGTGCCAGCACCCTCCCGACTGCTAACAATGAGCAGTTCTTC. This sequence encodes CASTLPTANNEQFF. The variable domain in full, completed from reference TRBV7-9 and TRBJ2-1, reads DTGVSQNPRHKITKRGQNVTFRCDPISEHNRLYWYRQTLGQGPEFLTYFQNEAQLEKSRLLSDRFSAERPKGSFSTLEIQRTEQGDSAMYLCASTLPTANNEQFFGPGTRLTVL.

The chain links TRBV19 to TRBJ1-5; D ambiguous. The CDR3 totals 13 residues. Deletions cut 4 bases from V and 7 bases from J, with 11 bases between. Germline V lookup: CDR1 LNHDA, CDR2 SQIVND (reference sequence). As DNA, the CDR3 is TGTGCCAGTAGTAGGGTACGGGAGCAGCCCCAGCATTTT. This gives the protein CASSRVREQPQHF. Based on the CDR3 plus reference TRBV19 and TRBJ1-5, the full variable domain is DGGITQSPKYLFRKEGQNVTLSCEQNLNHDAMYWYRQDPGQGLRLIYYSQIVNDFQKGDIAEGYSVSREKKESFPLTVTSAQKNPTAFYLCASSRVREQPQHFGDGTRLSIL.

The chain has TRBV7-2 and TRBJ2-1; 8 bases are shared with TRBD2. Germline CDR1 is SGHTA and CDR2 is FQGNSA. Trimming at V came to 5 bases and at J to 9 bases, leaving 6 bases not matched to a gene. This CDR3 is 13 amino acids long. The CDR3 DNA reads as TGTGCCAGCAGCCTTAGCGGGACCGGTGAGCAGTTCTTC. Its translation: CASSLSGTGEQFF.

The rearrangement uses TRBV6-4 and TRBJ1-2; 8 positions agree with TRBD1. Looked up from germline, CDR1 is MRHNA and CDR2 is SNTAGT. Losses at the gene ends were 3 bases for V and 4 bases for J; bases not matched to a gene: 1. The CDR3 sequence is 13 residues long. The DNA of the CDR3 is TGTGCCAGCAGTGAGACAGGGGCCTATGGCTACACCTTC. Translated, it gives CASSETGAYGYTF.

This clone has only one observation. This rearrangement joins TRBV10-3 to TRBJ2-1, with a weak D call TRBD2 (6 bases). With 8 bases removed from V and 3 bases from J, the gap between germline ends came to 14 bases. Germline values: CDR1 ENHRY, CDR2 SYGVKD. This CDR3 is 14 amino acids long. CDR3 nucleotides: TGTGCCATCGGGGGGTCTAGAGACTACAATGAGCAGTTCTTC. Amino acid sequence: CAIGGSRDYNEQFF.

The rearrangement joins TRBV27 to TRBJ2-1, with 7 bases identical to TRBD2. V shed 5 bases, J shed 5 bases, and the junction held 9 bases outside the gene matches. The CDR3 has 15 amino acids. The germline gives CDR1 MNHEY, CDR2 SMNVEV (reference sequence). The CDR3 DNA reads TGTGCCAGCAGTACCCGGTTGAGCGGGGACAATGAGCAGTTCTTC. This encodes CASSTRLSGDNEQFF.

The chain couples TRBV19 to TRBJ2-7, with 8 bases fitting TRBD1. From germline, CDR1 is LNHDA and CDR2 SQIVND (reference sequence). The CDR3 loop spans 14 amino acids. The V and J ends lost 4 bases and 2 bases, in that order; junction bases with no gene match: 4. CDR3 nucleotide sequence: TGTGCCAGTAGTAGACCGGGACAGGCCTACGAGCAGTACTTC. As protein: CASSRPGQAYEQYF.

The rearrangement joins TRBV12-2 to TRBJ2-5; TRBD2 was called by the table and not checked on the DNA. TRBV12-2 is termed a pseudogene. The CDR3 covers 17 residues. In DNA, the CDR3 is TGTGCAAGTCGCTTAGACTTAGGGACTACACCTAAAGAGACCCAGTACTTC. Translated: CASRLDLGTTPKETQYF.

The chain employs TRBV7-8 and TRBJ1-5; the D gene is possibly TRBD1 (5 bases). V lost 3 bases to trimming and J lost 7 bases, with 7 bases between them. Per germline, CDR1 SGHVS and CDR2 FQNEAQ. This CDR3 region has 12 residues. The CDR3 DNA is TGTGCCAGCAGCTTGACAGAACAGCCCCAGCATTTT. It encodes CASSLTEQPQHF.

The V and J genes are TRBV7-9 and TRBJ2-6; 8 bases are a match to TRBD1. Germline V gene lookup returns CDR1 SEHNR and CDR2 FQNEAQ (reference sequence). Losses at the gene ends were 5 bases for V and 4 bases for J; bases not matched to a gene: 10. The length of the CDR3 is 17 residues. This CDR3 is CASSIQRQGSGANVLTF. The CDR3 DNA reads TGTGCCAGCAGCATTCAACGACAGGGGAGCGGGGCCAACGTCCTGACTTTC.

The chain is built from TRBV7-8 and TRBJ1-1; 7 bases map to TRBD1. Unmatched junction bases numbered 2, after V lost 5 bases and J lost 5 bases. Germline V gives CDR1 SGHVS, CDR2 FQNEAQ. The CDR3 extends over 12 amino acids. The CDR3 loop reads CASSRGQTEAFF. In nucleotides, the CDR3 is TGTGCCAGCAGCCGGGGACAGACTGAAGCTTTCTTT.

This CDR3 reads CASSLAVTDTQYF. For the CDR3, the DNA is TGTGCCAGCAGCTTGGCAGTCACAGATACGCAGTATTTT. The rearrangement uses TRBV5-6 and TRBJ2-3; D is uncertain. The CDR3 covers 13 residues. Looked up from germline, CDR1 is SGHDT and CDR2 is YYEEEE. Deletions cut 0 bases from V and 2 bases from J, with 4 bases between.

J is TRBJ2-3 and V is TRBV5-1; a weak D match, TRBD1 (6 bases). V gave up 3 bases and J gave up 0 bases, with 8 bases separating them. Per germline, CDR1 SGHRS and CDR2 YFSETQ. CDR3 size: 14 residues. CDR3: CASSSGQSTDTQYF. The CDR3 DNA is TGCGCCAGCAGCTCGGGACAAAGCACAGATACGCAGTATTTT.

The rearrangement joins TRBV9 to TRBJ2-7, with 7 bases fitting TRBD2. CDR3 length: 16 residues. Trimming removed 4 bases from V and 6 bases from J; junction bases left unmatched: 16. Germline V CDR1 and CDR2: SGDLS, YYNGEE. The CDR3 sequence: CASSPRGRGGAGEQYF. CDR3 DNA sequence: TGTGCCAGCAGCCCACGTGGGAGGGGAGGAGCGGGCGAGCAGTACTTC. Combining the CDR3 with reference TRBV9 and TRBJ2-7 gives the whole variable domain DSGVTQTPKHLITATGQRVTLRCSPRSGDLSVYWYQQSLDQGLQFLIQYYNGEERAKGNILERFSAQQFPDLHSELNLSSLELGDSALYFCASSPRGRGGAGEQYFGPGTRLTVT.

This clone appeared once. This chain uses TRBV15 with TRBJ2-3; tentatively, D is TRBD2 (5 bases). Deletions cut 4 bases from V and 2 bases from J, with 13 bases between. The CDR3 is made up of 15 amino acids. Germline V CDR1 and CDR2: LNHNV, YYDKDF (reference sequence). CDR3: CATSNRRGNTDTQYF. In DNA, the CDR3 is TGTGCCACCAGCAATAGGAGAGGGAACACAGATACGCAGTATTTT.

V usage is TRBV5-1 and J usage is TRBJ2-6, with a possible D match to TRBD1 (6 bases). Deletions cut 4 bases from V and 1 base from J, with 12 bases between. The CDR3 has 16 amino acids. Per germline, CDR1 SGHRS and CDR2 YFSETQ. CDR3 residues: CASSRPQGSGANVLTF. DNA of the CDR3: TGCGCCAGCAGCAGGCCCCAGGGGTCTGGGGCCAACGTCCTGACTTTC.

The chain links TRBV10-1 to TRBJ2-1; D is uncertain. This CDR3 is 15 amino acids long. Looked up from germline, CDR1 is WNHNN and CDR2 is SYGVQD (reference sequence). Trimming removed 5 bases from V and 6 bases from J, with 17 bases in between. Here the CDR3 DNA reads TGCGCCAGCAGTCTGTCGGGTGCTAAAGCCAATGAGCAGTTCTTC. Encoded protein: CASSLSGAKANEQFF.

This clone appeared once. The V and J genes are TRBV5-4 and TRBJ2-7; 10 bases are a match to TRBD1. This CDR3 contains 14 residues. V gave up 4 bases and J gave up 4 bases; unmatched junction bases: 5. The V gene's germline CDR1 is SGHNT and CDR2 YYREEE (reference sequence). The CDR3 loop is CASSKPGQGYEQYF. The CDR3 DNA reads as TGTGCCAGCAGCAAACCGGGACAGGGGTACGAGCAGTACTTC.

This clone was observed a few times. The germline gene is not matched at one end of the junction; a read error may be the cause. The CDR3 region is CASRWLTSRDTQYF. The CDR3 nucleotides are TGTGCCAGCCGCTGGTTAACTAGCAGAGATACGCAGTATTTT. This chain uses TRBV6-1 with TRBJ2-3, with D possibly being TRBD2 (6 bases). This CDR3 is 14 amino acids long. Germline CDR1 MNHNS, CDR2 SASEGT.

The CDR3 bases are TGTGCCAGCAGCGAACTAGCGGGGGCCTACAATGAGCAGTTCTTC. It encodes CASSELAGAYNEQFF. The chain couples TRBV2 to TRBJ2-1; TRBD2 matches 11 bases. V gave up 6 bases and J gave up 2 bases; unmatched junction bases: 3. CDR1 SNHLY and CDR2 FYNNEI come from the germline V gene. The CDR3 loop spans 15 amino acids. Supplemented by reference TRBV2 and TRBJ2-1, the full variable domain reads EPEVTQTPSHQVTQMGQEVILRCVPISNHLYFYWYRQILGQKVEFLVSFYNNEISEKSEIFDDQFSVERPDGSNFTLKIRSTKLEDSAMYFCASSELAGAYNEQFFGPGTRLTVL.

CDR3 protein: CAWSVDRENSPLHF. The CDR3 region has the DNA TGTGCCTGGAGTGTAGACAGGGAGAATTCACCCCTCCACTTT. The chain carries TRBV30 and TRBJ1-6; 7 bases line up with TRBD1. CDR1 and CDR2 from the germline V gene are GTSNPN and SVGIG (reference sequence). The CDR3 has 14 residues. Germline trimming cut 0 bases from V and 7 bases from J; bases unmatched to any gene: 3. Full variable domain (missing parts from reference TRBV30 and TRBJ1-6): SQTIHQWPATLVQPVGSPLSLECTVEGTSNPNLYWYRQAAGRGLQLLFYSVGIGQISSEVPQNLSASRPQDRQFILSSKKLLLSDSGFYLCAWSVDRENSPLHFGNGTRLTVT.

This clone was seen just once. The CDR3 nucleotides read TGCGCCAGCAGTGAGGCGGGGAACACTGAAGCTTTCTTT. Amino acid sequence: CASSEAGNTEAFF. This chain joins TRBV10-1 and TRBJ1-1; D remains unclear. The CDR3 loop spans 13 amino acids. In germline, CDR1 is WNHNN, CDR2 SYGVQD (reference sequence). Trimming pared 2 bases from V and 1 base from J, leaving 5 bases between.

CDR3 nucleotides: TGTGCCAGCAGTGAAAGTGGGACAGCCGATCAGCCCCAGCATTTT. Amino acid sequence: CASSESGTADQPQHF. The V call is TRBV6-1, the J call TRBJ1-5; 7 nucleotides agree with TRBD1. CDR1 is MNHNS and CDR2 is SASEGT in the germline V gene. The CDR3 has 15 amino acids. V trimming: 2 bases; J trimming: 5 bases; junction bases outside the gene matches: 6.

This clone was counted between two and nine times. The chain couples TRBV7-9 to TRBJ1-3; the match to TRBD1 covers 8 bases. Germline trimming cut 3 bases from V and 4 bases from J; bases unmatched to any gene: 5. Germline-derived CDR1 and CDR2 are SEHNR and FQNEAQ (reference sequence). The CDR3 covers 15 residues. CDR3 nucleotide sequence: TGTGCCAGCAGCTTCAGGGACAGGTCGGGAAACACCATATATTTT. This gives the protein CASSFRDRSGNTIYF.

The gene calls are TRBV4-1 and TRBJ2-7, with a tentative D call TRBD2 (6 bases). CDR1 is MGHRA and CDR2 is YSYEKL in the germline V gene. The CDR3 sequence is 15 residues long. V lost 0 bases to trimming and J lost 3 bases, with 12 bases between them. In nucleotides, the CDR3 is TGCGCCAGCAGCCAAGATCTTTCGGGAGTCTACGAGCAGTACTTC. Its protein product is CASSQDLSGVYEQYF.

DNA of the CDR3: TGCGCCAGCAGCTTGTTGACAGGGGATCCTGAAGCTTTCTTT. This sequence encodes CASSLLTGDPEAFF. The chain carries TRBV5-1 and TRBJ1-1, with 8 nucleotides matching TRBD1. From germline, CDR1 is SGHRS and CDR2 YFSETQ. The trim removed 1 base at V and 6 bases at J, leaving 5 bases unmatched. This CDR3 is 14 amino acids long. Supplemented by reference TRBV5-1 and TRBJ1-1, the full variable domain reads KAGVTQTPRYLIKTRGQQVTLSCSPISGHRSVSWYQQTPGQGLQFLFEYFSETQRNKGNFPGRFSGRQFSNSRSEMNVSTLELGDSALYLCASSLLTGDPEAFFGQGTRLTVV.